These 25 T cell receptor beta chains were all obtained from the same sample, sequenced in a study of memory B cells and T cells in multiple sclerosis. Assay: immunoSEQ multiplex PCR; the TCRdb copy retains only in-frame clones and omits some. The sample has roughly 14,000 clones; 69% are singletons. Sequenced: memory (CD45RO+) CD4+ T cells from blood. The receptors here all came from a human donor with multiple sclerosis.

J is TRBJ2-6 and V is TRBV19; 9 nucleotides agree with TRBD1. Germline-derived CDR1 and CDR2 are LNHDA and SQIVND (reference sequence). The ends lost 2 bases at V and 4 bases at J; junction bases unmatched: 6. CDR3 size: 17 residues. The CDR3 coding sequence is TGTGCCAGTAGTATACGGGACAGGGTTAAAGGGGCCAACGTCCTGACTTTC. Translation gives CASSIRDRVKGANVLTF.

By sample share, this clone is medium-sized (0.01 to 0.1%). This rearrangement joins TRBV6-1 to TRBJ1-1; D call uncertain. The V end was cut by 5 bases, the J end by 3 bases, with 10 bases between. The CDR3 contains 13 residues. Per germline, CDR1 MNHNS and CDR2 SASEGT. The CDR3 DNA sequence: TGTGCCAGCAGTCGGGTGTGGGACACTGAAGCTTTCTTT. Translated: CASSRVWDTEAFF.

This clone occurred many times. V is TRBV29-1 and J is TRBJ2-7; 10 nucleotides match TRBD1. There are 14 residues in the CDR3. The germline V gene encodes CDR1 SQVTM and CDR2 ANQGSEA. Unmatched junction bases numbered 8, after V lost 3 bases and J lost 6 bases. The CDR3 here is CSVDVTGGRGEQYF. CDR3 coding DNA: TGCAGCGTTGATGTGACAGGGGGCCGGGGCGAGCAGTACTTC.

The chain uses TRBV11-2 and TRBJ2-3, with 7 nucleotides matching TRBD1. Germline assignment: CDR1 SGHAT and CDR2 FQNNGV. Trimming took 5 bases from V and 0 from J; bases not matched to a gene: 8. This CDR3 has 16 residues. The chain's CDR3 is CASSPGQALSTDTQYF. The CDR3 coding sequence is TGTGCCAGCAGCCCCGGACAGGCCCTTAGCACAGATACGCAGTATTTT.

The V call is TRBV4-2, the J call TRBJ1-6; maybe TRBD1 (6 bases). Trimming removed 4 bases from V and 7 bases from J, with 11 bases in between. Germline CDR1 and CDR2: LGHNA and YNFKEQ. The CDR3 consists of 14 residues. CDR3 residues: CASSRDRTNSPLHF. Written as DNA, the CDR3 is TGTGCCAGCAGCCGCGACAGGACAAATTCACCCCTCCACTTT.

The chain employs TRBV29-1 and TRBJ1-2; 10 bases match TRBD1. CDR1 is SQVTM and CDR2 is ANQGSEA in the germline V gene. The CDR3 consists of 13 residues. The ends lost 6 bases at V and 4 bases at J; junction bases unmatched: 5. This chain's CDR3 is CSVEGQGRYGYTF. The CDR3 nucleotides are TGCAGCGTGGAGGGACAGGGGCGCTATGGCTACACCTTC. The complete variable domain, with remaining parts taken from reference TRBV29-1 and TRBJ1-2, reads SAVISQKPSRDICQRGTSLTIQCQVDSQVTMMFWYRQQPGQSLTLIATANQGSEATYESGFVIDKFPISRPNLTFSTLTVSNMSPEDSSIYLCSVEGQGRYGYTFGSGTRLTVV.

This clone was seen a single time. The chain employs TRBV4-1 and TRBJ2-1; 12 bases line up with TRBD2. Germline V gene data show CDR1 as MGHRA and CDR2 as YSYEKL. This CDR3 is built from 16 residues. Trimming at V came to 0 bases and at J to 9 bases, leaving 6 bases not matched to a gene. This CDR3 reads CASSQEPSGRAGEQFF. The CDR3, as DNA: TGCGCCAGCAGCCAAGAACCTAGCGGGAGGGCGGGTGAGCAGTTCTTC.

In this sample, this clone turned up once. V gene TRBV28 combines with J gene TRBJ2-7; 9 positions match TRBD2. The trim removed 1 base at V and 0 bases at J, leaving 7 bases unmatched. CDR1 and CDR2 (germline): MDHEN, SYDVKM. The CDR3 length is 17 residues. The CDR3 sequence is CASSLLVRTSDSYEQYF. In nucleotides, the CDR3 is TGTGCCAGCAGTTTATTAGTTAGGACTAGCGACTCCTACGAGCAGTACTTC.

The rearrangement joins TRBV9 to TRBJ2-1, with 8 bases that match TRBD2. The CDR3 contains 16 residues. With V trimmed by 6 bases and J by 3 bases, 11 bases remained unmatched. CDR1 SGDLS and CDR2 YYNGEE come from the germline V gene. The CDR3 nucleotides read TGTGCCAGCACGAAGAACCGGGAGGGCCTCTACAATGAGCAGTTCTTC. This codes for CASTKNREGLYNEQFF.

The V gene is TRBV4-2, the J gene TRBJ1-2; D is perhaps TRBD1 (6 bases). The V end lost 4 bases, the J end lost 6 bases, and 12 bases lay between the germline ends. There are 13 residues in the CDR3. Germline CDR1 LGHNA, CDR2 YNFKEQ. The CDR3 loop reads CASSPSRQDGYTF. As DNA, the CDR3 is TGTGCCAGCAGCCCCTCACGACAGGATGGCTACACCTTC.

For the CDR3, the DNA is TGTGCCAGTAGTCAGACAGGGAGCTCCTACGAGCAGTACTTC. Translated: CASSQTGSSYEQYF. This chain uses TRBV19 with TRBJ2-7; 7 bases match TRBD1. Losses at the gene ends were 5 bases for V and 0 bases for J; bases not matched to a gene: 4. Germline CDR1 LNHDA, CDR2 SQIVND (reference sequence). This CDR3 is built from 14 residues. Variable domain in full (rest from reference TRBV19 and TRBJ2-7): DGGITQSPKYLFRKEGQNVTLSCEQNLNHDAMYWYRQDPGQGLRLIYYSQIVNDFQKGDIAEGYSVSREKKESFPLTVTSAQKNPTAFYLCASSQTGSSYEQYFGPGTRLTVT.

This clone was found a few times. This chain uses TRBV5-4 with TRBJ2-7; a possible D gene is TRBD1 (6 bases). Germline CDR1 and CDR2: SGHNT and YYREEE (reference sequence). V was pared by 4 bases and J by 3 bases, with 11 bases between. The CDR3 length is 13 residues. The CDR3 protein is CASSHGQSYEQYF. For the CDR3, the DNA is TGTGCCAGCAGCCACGGACAGAGCTACGAGCAGTACTTC.

This clone was observed once. The chain joins TRBV29-1 to TRBJ1-1; 9 bases match TRBD1. The germline V gene encodes CDR1 SQVTM and CDR2 ANQGSEA. Unmatched junction bases numbered 6, after V lost 2 bases and J lost 5 bases. The CDR3 has 14 amino acids. CDR3 amino acids: CSVEQGQGGTEAFF. In DNA form, the CDR3 reads TGCAGCGTTGAACAGGGACAGGGAGGGACTGAAGCTTTCTTT.

The genes are TRBV4-2 and TRBJ1-5; tentative D call: TRBD1 (6 bases). Per germline, CDR1 LGHNA and CDR2 YNFKEQ. This CDR3 spans 14 amino acids. Trimming removed 1 base from V and 5 bases from J, with 9 bases in between. CDR3 sequence reads: CASSQGDIDQPQHF. CDR3 DNA sequence: TGTGCCAGCAGCCAAGGGGACATTGATCAGCCCCAGCATTTT.

Only a few counts were recorded for this clone. The chain couples TRBV20-1 to TRBJ2-7; D is ambiguous. The CDR3 totals 11 residues. V was pared by 5 bases and J by 6 bases, with 11 bases between. The germline V gene encodes CDR1 DFQATT and CDR2 SNEGSKA (reference sequence). CDR3 coding DNA: TGCAGTGCTCAAAGAGCAGGCGAGCAGTACTTC. Its translation is CSAQRAGEQYF.

The chain combines TRBV10-3 with TRBJ2-3, with 9 bases aligning to TRBD1. Germline-derived CDR1 and CDR2 are ENHRY and SYGVKD. V lost 6 bases to trimming and J lost 2 bases; unmatched junction nucleotides: 6. The CDR3 has 15 amino acids. The CDR3: CAISRDRDSTDTQYF. Here the CDR3 DNA reads TGTGCCATCAGCCGGGACAGGGACTCCACAGATACGCAGTATTTT.

The rearrangement joins TRBV7-2 to TRBJ2-1; 7 nucleotides match TRBD1. The CDR3 is made up of 13 amino acids. V was clipped by 5 bases and J by 9 bases; unmatched bases: 7. Germline lookup yields CDR1 SGHTA and CDR2 FQGNSA. The CDR3 spells CASSTGQVGEQFF. The DNA for the CDR3 is TGTGCCAGCAGCACAGGACAGGTCGGTGAGCAGTTCTTC.

The chain employs TRBV7-9 and TRBJ2-3; 11 bases line up with TRBD2. With V trimmed by 3 bases and J by 6 bases, 5 bases remained unmatched. The CDR3 covers 15 residues. Germline CDR1 reads SEHNR; CDR2 reads FQNEAQ (reference sequence). Written as DNA, the CDR3 is TGTGCCAGCAGCTTCGGGACTAGCGGCGGGGATACGCAGTATTTT. Its protein product is CASSFGTSGGDTQYF.

The rearrangement joins TRBV15 to TRBJ1-1; D may be TRBD1 (6 bases). The length of the CDR3 is 15 residues. V lost 0 bases and J lost 0, with 8 bases in between. Germline V gene lookup returns CDR1 LNHNV and CDR2 YYDKDF (reference sequence). This CDR3 reads CATSRDGTLNTEAFF. The CDR3 DNA is TGTGCCACCAGCAGAGATGGGACACTGAACACTGAAGCTTTCTTT.

The chain recombines TRBV7-3 with TRBJ2-1; 10 nucleotides match TRBD2. Germline CDR1 is SGHTA and CDR2 is FQGTGA. This CDR3 is built from 13 residues. With 4 bases clipped from V and 15 bases from J, the junction kept 9 bases outside the gene matches. CDR3 residues: CASSSSLAGVLFF. In DNA, the CDR3 is TGTGCCAGCAGCTCGTCCCTAGCGGGGGTGCTGTTCTTC.

The count of this clone is one. The V gene is TRBV5-1, the J gene TRBJ1-1, with 7 positions matching TRBD1. Germline CDR1 is SGHRS and CDR2 is YFSETQ. The CDR3 is 13 residues long. The J segment lost 4 bases and the V segment lost 4 bases, leaving 4 bases of the junction unmatched. The CDR3 DNA sequence: TGCGCCAGCAGCGTCACAGGGGTCACTGAAGCTTTCTTT. It codes for CASSVTGVTEAFF.

This clone was observed a handful of times. The chain employs TRBV6-1 and TRBJ2-1, with 11 bases matching TRBD2. The CDR3 is made up of 14 amino acids. V lost 5 bases and J lost 8; bases outside the gene matches: 5. CDR1 and CDR2 from the germline V gene are MNHNS and SASEGT. The CDR3 loop is CASSTGTSGYEQFF. CDR3 coding DNA: TGTGCCAGCAGTACCGGGACTAGCGGTTATGAGCAGTTCTTC.

This chain connects TRBV6-4 to TRBJ2-1; 10 bases agree with TRBD2. Per germline, CDR1 MRHNA and CDR2 SNTAGT. The CDR3 has 16 amino acids. Trimming at V came to 0 bases and at J to 5 bases, leaving 4 bases not matched to a gene. The CDR3 protein is CASSDSSGGDHNEQFF. Written as DNA, the CDR3 is TGTGCCAGCAGTGACTCAAGCGGGGGGGACCACAATGAGCAGTTCTTC.

This chain uses TRBV15 with TRBJ1-5; D perhaps matches TRBD1 (5 bases). The V and J ends lost 2 bases and 3 bases respectively, with 17 bases between them. CDR1 is LNHNV, CDR2 YYDKDF, per germline (reference sequence). The CDR3 length is 17 residues. CDR3 sequence: CATSRPPGGGDNQPQHF. The CDR3 DNA reads as TGTGCCACCAGCAGACCCCCGGGGGGAGGGGACAATCAGCCCCAGCATTTT.

The chain couples TRBV5-6 to TRBJ2-1; perhaps TRBD1 as D (5 bases). The V and J ends lost 2 bases and 3 bases respectively, with 6 bases between them. The germline V gene has CDR1 SGHDT and CDR2 YYEEEE. This CDR3 region has 13 residues. The CDR3 protein is CASSFQGYNEQFF. The CDR3 coding sequence is TGTGCCAGCAGCTTCCAGGGCTACAATGAGCAGTTCTTC.